This TCR beta chain is drawn from a study of T cell responses to AZD1222 COVID-19 vaccine (dated by TCRdb to 2020 to 2022). General notes on the study: TCR sequencing covered some 240 trial participants: roughly 200 given two doses of AZD1222 and 26 given two doses of MenACWY control vaccine. Trial participants were enrolled by age into subgroups of 18-55, 56-69 and 70-plus years, and around 150, 28 and 57 TCR-sequenced participants, respectively, were included in these subgroups. On the study overall, not on this receptor specifically: The 56-69-year group was small, and its depth increase did not reach significance, likely because of low power. Conclusions about previously exposed vaccinees were limited because only 6 or 7 AZD1222 recipients were SARS-CoV-2 seropositive at baseline. Reportedly, close to half of the unique spike-specific TCRs recognized epitopes lying outside the regions that are mutated in the B.1.351 and B.1.1.7 variants. After two AZD1222 doses, both the breadth and the depth of spike-specific TCRs were significantly higher than at day 0 and than in MenACWY recipients. Participants were mostly white British, with more females than males. The authors suggested clonal diversity may have been underestimated. No day 14 peak-response samples were available, so repertoires were characterized only after the peak T cell response. CD4 TCRs associated with the vaccine covered the entire spike protein, and the dominant responses were in regions 160-218 and 743-854.

A remark on this clone: Its antigen remains undetermined. No base quality values were provided; no much bigger clone lies one nucleotide off.

The time point label here, explained by the study, means: about 28 days (+/-7) after the second vaccine dose. Because spike-specific TCR depth and breadth did not differ between the two schedules, AZD1222 recipients who got a second dose at roughly 4 weeks were pooled with those who got a second dose at roughly 12 weeks. Samples from vaccinated people were obtained from the UK trials COV001 and COV002, which included a single-blind randomized controlled phase 2/3 trial of AZD1222 (ChAdOx1 nCoV-19) in healthy adults. For TCRbeta chain sequencing, PBMC samples were collected from trial participants at day 0 and at day 28 after the second dose. The CDR3 covers 16 residues, taking in both the cysteine and the phenylalanine. This entry keeps only the CDR3 DNA: 48 bases, framed from base 1. Via the germline V gene, CDR1 is MGHDK and CDR2 SYGVNS. V is pared back by 4 bases and J by 2 bases, with 17 bases lying between the germline termini.

The CDR3 regions of human TCRbeta chains were analyzed by immunosequencing. Per the original workflow: TCRs in the repertoires were compared against a reference library of SARS-CoV-2-specific TCRs that had been generated with the MIRA antigen-specificity platform. Breadth was defined as the fraction of unique TCRs that were SARS-CoV-2-associated. Depth was defined as the fraction of total T cells that were SARS-CoV-2-associated. Using the MIRA data, every spike-specific TCR was mapped to the spike region that the TCR reacted to and assigned to either a CD4 or a CD8 class. Log10-transformed breadth and depth values were compared by one-way ANOVA with Sidak's multiple comparisons tests. Here the immuneACCESS table is served through TCRdb, limited to in-frame sequences with V and J called. Missing clones are a known gap in these copies; in checked studies unresolved V genes cover under half, and the rest lacks a known reason. The DNA gave D and trimming, while V, J and clone size come from that table. The table for this sample lists tens of thousands of clones; about 89% of them were counted only once. Around 5% of the sample belongs to the ten largest clones.

Material: peripheral blood, obtained 28 days after the second AZD1222 dose. The chain is made from TRBV25-1 and TRBJ2-5, with TRBD2 tentatively as D gene (5 bases match). The TCR comes from an adult who received the AZD1222 COVID-19 vaccine. The nucleotide sequence reads as follows: TGTGCCAGCAGTGTTGGAACGGGGAGCCTTCAAGAGACCCAGTACTTC. The translation is CASSVGTGSLQETQYF. The reference TRBV25-1 and TRBJ2-5 proteins fill in what lies around the CDR3, so the full variable domain reads EADIYQTPRYLVIGTGKKITLECSQTMGHDKMYWYQQDPGMELHLIHYSYGVNSTEKGDLSSESTVSRIRTEHFPLTLESARPSHTSQYLCASSVGTGSLQETQYFGPGTRLLVL.